A single T cell receptor beta chain is shown here with its context. Produced via immunoSEQ multiplex PCR; TCRdb's table is partial and in-frame only. The data hold approximately 70,000 clones, with more than 80% observed a single time. Germline assignment: CDR1 SGHTA and CDR2 FQGTGA. This CDR3 region has 14 residues. Deletions cut 1 base from V and 6 bases from J, with 11 bases between. The data were taken from a study of T cell responses to AZD1222 COVID-19 vaccine. This TCR was recovered from an adult in good health. The sequenced sample was peripheral blood, obtained on day 0 of AZD1222 vaccination. V and J are TRBV7-3 and TRBJ2-3, with D possibly called TRBD1 or TRBD2 (5 bases each). In DNA form, the CDR3 reads TGTGCCAGCAGCTTAAGCCCGGGGACGGATACGCAGTATTTT. It is translated as CASSLSPGTDTQYF.